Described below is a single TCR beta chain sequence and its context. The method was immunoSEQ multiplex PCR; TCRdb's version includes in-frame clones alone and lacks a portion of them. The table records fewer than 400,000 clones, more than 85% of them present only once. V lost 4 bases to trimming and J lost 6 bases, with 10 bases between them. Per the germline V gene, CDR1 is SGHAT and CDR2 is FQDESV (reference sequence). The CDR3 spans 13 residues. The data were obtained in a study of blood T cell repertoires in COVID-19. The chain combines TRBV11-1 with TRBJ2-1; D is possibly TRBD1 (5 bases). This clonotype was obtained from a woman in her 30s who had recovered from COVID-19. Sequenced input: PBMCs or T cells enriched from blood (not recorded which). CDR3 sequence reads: CASSSGHPNEQFF. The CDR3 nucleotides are TGTGCCAGCAGCTCAGGGCACCCCAATGAGCAGTTCTTC.